The rows below give T cell receptor beta chains drawn from one sample of a study of blood T cell repertoires in COVID-19. Libraries were prepared by immunoSEQ multiplex PCR; TCRdb keeps only in-frame clonotypes and omits some of them. The sample has 200,000 to 250,000 clones, about 81% seen once. The sample comprised peripheral blood. These receptors were obtained from a woman at least 80 years old with COVID-19, enrolled during active disease. CDR3s include the opening cysteine and the closing phenylalanine or tryptophan. D genes are given only for firm matches.

TRBV4-1,TRBJ1-2,TRBD1,CASSQGGTGSHGYTF
TRBV7-6,TRBJ2-1,TRBD2,CASSLTTSAVYNEQFF
TRBV6-1,TRBJ1-3,TRBD1,CASSAYAGTGVNTIYF
TRBV27,TRBJ1-6,.,CASRPVVGRASPLHF
TRBV3-1/TRBV3-2,TRBJ1-1,.,CASSHQRAHTEAFF
TRBV9,TRBJ1-1,.,CASSFTTANTEAFF
TRBV6-5,TRBJ2-3,.,CASRPGSTDTQYF
TRBV20-1,TRBJ1-2,.,CSAGEGGYTF
TRBV30,TRBJ1-2,.,CAWSARRLTSGYTF
TRBV7-8,TRBJ2-3,TRBD1,CASSPRHRDRSLRTTTDTQYF
TRBV28,TRBJ1-4,.,CASAPGANEKLFF
TRBV6-2/TRBV6-3,TRBJ2-7,.,CASTPAGAASYEQYF
TRBV2,TRBJ1-1,.,CASSRTVMNTEAFF
TRBV3-1/TRBV3-2,TRBJ1-4,.,CASSQDGRGNNEKLFF
TRBV5-5,TRBJ2-2,TRBD1,CASREQGSGGELFF
TRBV3-1/TRBV3-2,TRBJ1-2,.,CASSPGQRVNTF
TRBV7-2,TRBJ1-5,.,CASSLERGRNSNQPQHF
TRBV28,TRBJ1-3,.,CASSPLGSLGNTIYF
TRBV20-1,TRBJ2-7,TRBD2,CRAGDRYEQYF
TRBV3-1/TRBV3-2,TRBJ2-2,.,CASSQAGLELFF
TRBV19,TRBJ1-5,TRBD1,CASIGTAHSNQPQHF
TRBV7-2,TRBJ1-1,.,CASSLHREATEAFF
TRBV4-1,TRBJ2-1,TRBD2,CASSPLSGRGDEQFF
TRBV3-1/TRBV3-2,TRBJ1-6,TRBD1,CASSQRGGDSPLHF
TRBV12-3/TRBV12-4,TRBJ1-5,TRBD1,CASTLTGAQPQHF
TRBV27,TRBJ1-4,TRBD1,CASSREGAREKLFF
TRBV5-1,TRBJ1-2,TRBD1,CASSPRTGSYGYTF
TRBV6-4,TRBJ1-5,TRBD1,CASSVDRDQPQHF